The rows below give T cell receptor beta chains drawn from one sample of a study of blood T cell repertoires in COVID-19. Some clones are missing from TCRdb's copy, which holds only in-frame ones; the method was immunoSEQ multiplex PCR. The data contain roughly 80,000 clones, around nine tenths of them singletons. Sequenced input: peripheral blood. These receptors all come from a woman of 80 years or more with acute or convalescent COVID-19. Both conserved end residues are part of each CDR3. Each record gives: J gene, clone size, D gene, CDR3 length, V gene, CDR3 DNA, CDR3 protein. D genes are given only for firm matches. Clone size appears in some rows only: once, few, many, or a class for an expanded clone.

j_call: TRBJ2-7
clone_size: NA
d_call: TRBD1
cdr3_length: 14
v_call: TRBV11-3
cdr3_nt: TGTGCCAGCAGCTTAGGGACAGGGATTGGCGAGCAGTACTTC
cdr3_aa: CASSLGTGIGEQYF

j_call: TRBJ1-2
clone_size: NA
d_call: NA
cdr3_length: 14
v_call: TRBV5-1
cdr3_nt: TGCGCCAGCAGCTTGGCCCAAACAGGGTCCGGCTACACCTTC
cdr3_aa: CASSLAQTGSGYTF

j_call: TRBJ2-1
clone_size: NA
d_call: NA
cdr3_length: 13
v_call: TRBV24-1
cdr3_nt: TGTGCCACCAGTGATTTCCGGCTAGATGAGCAGTTCTTC
cdr3_aa: CATSDFRLDEQFF

j_call: TRBJ2-1
clone_size: NA
d_call: NA
cdr3_length: 14
v_call: TRBV29-1
cdr3_nt: TGCAGCGTTGTCCGGGACTTATCCTACAATGAGCAGTTCTTC
cdr3_aa: CSVVRDLSYNEQFF

j_call: TRBJ2-5
clone_size: NA
d_call: TRBD2
cdr3_length: 17
v_call: TRBV13
cdr3_nt: TGTGCCAGCAGCGGAGGACTAGTCATTGGCCCCCCAGAGACCCAGTACTTC
cdr3_aa: CASSGGLVIGPPETQYF

j_call: TRBJ1-2
clone_size: NA
d_call: NA
cdr3_length: 14
v_call: TRBV27
cdr3_nt: TGTGCCAGCAGCAGTGGGACAACTCCTTATGGCTACACCTTC
cdr3_aa: CASSSGTTPYGYTF

j_call: TRBJ2-5
clone_size: NA
d_call: NA
cdr3_length: 16
v_call: TRBV4-3
cdr3_nt: TGCGCCAGCAGCCAAGACCACACTATCATTCAAGGGACCCAGTACTTC
cdr3_aa: CASSQDHTIIQGTQYF

j_call: TRBJ2-2
clone_size: NA
d_call: NA
cdr3_length: 13
v_call: TRBV9
cdr3_nt: TGTGCCAGCGCCCCCCGAGGTCGCGGGGAGCTGTTTTTT
cdr3_aa: CASAPRGRGELFF

j_call: TRBJ2-1
clone_size: NA
d_call: TRBD2
cdr3_length: 18
v_call: TRBV7-9
cdr3_nt: TGTGCCAGCAGCTTGAAGGCTAGCGGGGCTAGGTCCTACAATGAGCAGTTCTTC
cdr3_aa: CASSLKASGARSYNEQFF

j_call: TRBJ1-4
clone_size: NA
d_call: NA
cdr3_length: 15
v_call: TRBV7-9
cdr3_nt: TGTGCCAGCAGCTCCAGGGAGGGGACACTCGAAAAACTGTTTTTT
cdr3_aa: CASSSREGTLEKLFF

j_call: TRBJ2-2
clone_size: NA
d_call: TRBD2
cdr3_length: 17
v_call: TRBV4-2
cdr3_nt: TGTGCCAGCAGCCCCTCCTCTAGCGGGGGTCTGAGAGGGGAGCTGTTTTTT
cdr3_aa: CASSPSSSGGLRGELFF

j_call: TRBJ2-1
clone_size: NA
d_call: TRBD2
cdr3_length: 15
v_call: TRBV6-2/TRBV6-3
cdr3_nt: TGTGCCAGCAGTCGCGGACTAGCGGGAGGGAATGAGCAGTTCTTC
cdr3_aa: CASSRGLAGGNEQFF

j_call: TRBJ1-6
clone_size: NA
d_call: NA
cdr3_length: 14
v_call: TRBV18
cdr3_nt: TGTGCCAGCTCACCACAGGGGAATAATTCACCCCTCCACTTT
cdr3_aa: CASSPQGNNSPLHF

j_call: TRBJ1-2
clone_size: NA
d_call: NA
cdr3_length: 11
v_call: TRBV7-9
cdr3_nt: TGTGCCAGCAGCGCGGGTATTGGCTACACCTTC
cdr3_aa: CASSAGIGYTF

j_call: TRBJ1-6
clone_size: NA
d_call: NA
cdr3_length: 13
v_call: TRBV5-1
cdr3_nt: TGCGCCAGCAGCCCCGAGGGCAAATCACCCCTCCACTTT
cdr3_aa: CASSPEGKSPLHF

j_call: TRBJ2-5
clone_size: NA
d_call: TRBD2
cdr3_length: 17
v_call: TRBV4-2
cdr3_nt: TGTGCCAGCAGCCCCCAGGCGAGTAGCGGGAGGGAAGAGACCCAGTACTTC
cdr3_aa: CASSPQASSGREETQYF

j_call: TRBJ1-2
clone_size: NA
d_call: TRBD1
cdr3_length: 13
v_call: TRBV9
cdr3_nt: TGTGCCAGCTCTAGACAGGGTCTGTATGGCTACACCTTC
cdr3_aa: CASSRQGLYGYTF

j_call: TRBJ1-1
clone_size: few
d_call: NA
cdr3_length: 14
v_call: TRBV29-1
cdr3_nt: TGCAGCGTTTGGACGGACAGCCTGAACACTGAAGCTTTCTTT
cdr3_aa: CSVWTDSLNTEAFF

j_call: TRBJ2-5
clone_size: NA
d_call: TRBD1
cdr3_length: 12
v_call: TRBV6-5
cdr3_nt: TGTGCCAGCAGAACAGGGGTAGAGACCCAGTACTTC
cdr3_aa: CASRTGVETQYF

j_call: TRBJ1-3
clone_size: NA
d_call: NA
cdr3_length: 15
v_call: TRBV19
cdr3_nt: TGTGCCAGTAGTGCCGCGGGTGGCTCTGGAAACACCATATATTTT
cdr3_aa: CASSAAGGSGNTIYF

j_call: TRBJ2-3
clone_size: NA
d_call: NA
cdr3_length: 14
v_call: TRBV9
cdr3_nt: TGTGCCAGCAGCGCTCAGACAGCTGCAGATACGCAGTATTTT
cdr3_aa: CASSAQTAADTQYF

j_call: TRBJ2-1
clone_size: NA
d_call: NA
cdr3_length: 16
v_call: TRBV5-1
cdr3_nt: TGCGCCAGCAGCCCCCGGACACCACGTACGGACAATGAGCAGTTCTTC
cdr3_aa: CASSPRTPRTDNEQFF

j_call: TRBJ2-7
clone_size: NA
d_call: NA
cdr3_length: 13
v_call: TRBV2
cdr3_nt: TGTGCCAGCAGTTACGACAGCACCTACGAGCAGTACTTC
cdr3_aa: CASSYDSTYEQYF

j_call: TRBJ1-5
clone_size: NA
d_call: TRBD1
cdr3_length: 17
v_call: TRBV5-1
cdr3_nt: TGCGCCAGCAGCTTGTCCCCGACAGGGGAAGGCAATCAGCCCCAGCATTTT
cdr3_aa: CASSLSPTGEGNQPQHF

j_call: TRBJ2-1
clone_size: NA
d_call: NA
cdr3_length: 12
v_call: TRBV5-6
cdr3_nt: TGTGCCAGCAGCCTAGTGGACAATGAGCAGTTCTTC
cdr3_aa: CASSLVDNEQFF

j_call: TRBJ2-2
clone_size: NA
d_call: NA
cdr3_length: 12
v_call: TRBV12-5
cdr3_nt: TGTGCTAGTGGGGCCTACACCGGGGAGCTGTTTTTT
cdr3_aa: CASGAYTGELFF

j_call: TRBJ2-1
clone_size: NA
d_call: TRBD2
cdr3_length: 15
v_call: TRBV27
cdr3_nt: TGTGCCAGCGGCTTGAAGGGACTAGCTACCAATGAGCAGTTCTTC
cdr3_aa: CASGLKGLATNEQFF

j_call: TRBJ2-3
clone_size: NA
d_call: TRBD2
cdr3_length: 16
v_call: TRBV2
cdr3_nt: TGTGCCAGCTCGCTACGGGGGGGGGTTAGCACAGATACGCAGTATTTT
cdr3_aa: CASSLRGGVSTDTQYF

j_call: TRBJ2-3
clone_size: NA
d_call: NA
cdr3_length: 14
v_call: TRBV6-2/TRBV6-3
cdr3_nt: TGTGCCAGCAGTTCCAGCGGCCGCACAGATACGCAGTATTTT
cdr3_aa: CASSSSGRTDTQYF

j_call: TRBJ1-1
clone_size: NA
d_call: TRBD1
cdr3_length: 16
v_call: TRBV10-2
cdr3_nt: TGCGCCAGCAGTGATATGTTTGACAGGGAACGGGCTGAAGCTTTCTTT
cdr3_aa: CASSDMFDRERAEAFF

j_call: TRBJ1-3
clone_size: NA
d_call: TRBD1
cdr3_length: 16
v_call: TRBV19
cdr3_nt: TGTGCCAGTAGTTCACAGGGGTTCTACTCTGGAAACACCATATATTTT
cdr3_aa: CASSSQGFYSGNTIYF

j_call: TRBJ2-1
clone_size: once
d_call: TRBD1
cdr3_length: 15
v_call: TRBV9
cdr3_nt: TGTGCCAGCAGCGCCCGACAGGGCTCCTACAATGAGCAGTTCTTC
cdr3_aa: CASSARQGSYNEQFF

j_call: TRBJ1-2
clone_size: once
d_call: TRBD1
cdr3_length: 15
v_call: TRBV7-9
cdr3_nt: TGTGCCAGCAGCTTCACCGGGACAGGGGTTGTTGGCTACACCTTC
cdr3_aa: CASSFTGTGVVGYTF

j_call: TRBJ1-4
clone_size: NA
d_call: TRBD1
cdr3_length: 15
v_call: TRBV5-1
cdr3_nt: TGCGCCAGCAGCTTACAGGGGACCCTTAATGAAAAACTGTTTTTT
cdr3_aa: CASSLQGTLNEKLFF

j_call: TRBJ2-7
clone_size: NA
d_call: TRBD2
cdr3_length: 15
v_call: TRBV19
cdr3_nt: TGTGCCAGTAGTATTGGTAGCGGGAGTTCCTACGAGCAGTACTTC
cdr3_aa: CASSIGSGSSYEQYF

j_call: TRBJ2-3
clone_size: once
d_call: TRBD1
cdr3_length: 14
v_call: TRBV6-2/TRBV6-3
cdr3_nt: TGTGCCAGCAGTTACTCGGACAGGACAGATACGCAGTATTTT
cdr3_aa: CASSYSDRTDTQYF

j_call: TRBJ2-1
clone_size: NA
d_call: NA
cdr3_length: 15
v_call: TRBV5-1
cdr3_nt: TGCGCCAGCAGCTCTGCACAAAGCTCCTACAATGAGCAGTTCTTC
cdr3_aa: CASSSAQSSYNEQFF

j_call: TRBJ2-2
clone_size: NA
d_call: TRBD2
cdr3_length: 18
v_call: TRBV9
cdr3_nt: TGTGCCAGCAGCGTAGGACTAGCGGGAGATTCTTTCACCGGGGAGCTGTTTTTT
cdr3_aa: CASSVGLAGDSFTGELFF

j_call: TRBJ1-1
clone_size: NA
d_call: NA
cdr3_length: 12
v_call: TRBV12-3/TRBV12-4
cdr3_nt: TGTGCCAGCAGTTTCAGTGGGGGGGAAGCTTTCTTT
cdr3_aa: CASSFSGGEAFF

j_call: TRBJ2-3
clone_size: NA
d_call: NA
cdr3_length: 15
v_call: TRBV5-8
cdr3_nt: TGTGCCAGCAGCTTGTACGGGGGGCTCACAGATACGCAGTATTTT
cdr3_aa: CASSLYGGLTDTQYF

j_call: TRBJ2-5
clone_size: NA
d_call: NA
cdr3_length: 13
v_call: TRBV29-1
cdr3_nt: TGCAGCGTCTCACCGGTTATACAAGAGACCCAGTACTTC
cdr3_aa: CSVSPVIQETQYF

j_call: TRBJ1-4
clone_size: NA
d_call: TRBD1
cdr3_length: 19
v_call: TRBV7-2
cdr3_nt: TGTGCCAGCAGCTTAGTTGGGCGGGACAGGTTTTTGACTAATGAAAAACTGTTTTTT
cdr3_aa: CASSLVGRDRFLTNEKLFF

j_call: TRBJ2-1
clone_size: NA
d_call: TRBD2
cdr3_length: 17
v_call: TRBV7-2
cdr3_nt: TGTGCCAGCAGCTTAGCTAGGGGGCTAGCGGGAGGCGATGAGCAGTTCTTC
cdr3_aa: CASSLARGLAGGDEQFF

j_call: TRBJ1-2
clone_size: NA
d_call: NA
cdr3_length: 14
v_call: TRBV13
cdr3_nt: TGTGCCAGCAGCGTGGGGGTTGCAGGGGCGAGCTACACCTTC
cdr3_aa: CASSVGVAGASYTF

j_call: TRBJ2-5
clone_size: NA
d_call: TRBD1
cdr3_length: 13
v_call: TRBV24-1
cdr3_nt: TGTGCCACCAGACAGGGGGCAATAGAGACCCAGTACTTC
cdr3_aa: CATRQGAIETQYF

j_call: TRBJ2-1
clone_size: NA
d_call: NA
cdr3_length: 12
v_call: TRBV19
cdr3_nt: TGTGCCAGTAATCGCCAGAACAATGAGCAGTTCTTC
cdr3_aa: CASNRQNNEQFF

j_call: TRBJ2-7
clone_size: NA
d_call: NA
cdr3_length: 16
v_call: TRBV2
cdr3_nt: TGTGCCAGCAGTGCCCTCCGGTTAGGGGGCTCCTACGAGCAGTACTTC
cdr3_aa: CASSALRLGGSYEQYF

j_call: TRBJ2-2
clone_size: NA
d_call: TRBD2
cdr3_length: 18
v_call: TRBV4-3
cdr3_nt: TGCGCCAGCAGCCAAAAACCCGCTAGCGGAGCGAACACCGGGGAGCTGTTTTTT
cdr3_aa: CASSQKPASGANTGELFF